The following is a TCR beta chain sequence with its context. Antigen specificity is unknown. CDR1 and CDR2 from the germline V gene are ENHRY and SYGVKD. V lost 6 bases and J lost 1, with 20 bases in between. CDR3 length: 17 residues. This entry is derived from a study of CD8 T cells in ankylosing spondylitis. General study findings and limits: Seemingly distinctive of ankylosing spondylitis blood was a TCR beta motif formed by eight highly homologous variants.

MiXCR was run by TCRdb on the 5' RACE reads, yielding one entry per CDR3 protein. Of about 540,000 distinct CDR3 sequences in the sample, roughly 13% were seen once. The chain combines TRBV10-3 with TRBJ2-3, with D possibly matching TRBD1 (6 bases). The sequence was obtained from a male donor with ankylosing spondylitis. Sequencing was carried out using blood, either unsorted or a sorted T cell fraction (not recorded which). CDR3 nucleotide sequence: TGTGCCATCAGGTCACAGGGTGCCCAAACGGGCACAGATACGCAGTATTTT. It codes for CAIRSQGAQTGTDTQYF.